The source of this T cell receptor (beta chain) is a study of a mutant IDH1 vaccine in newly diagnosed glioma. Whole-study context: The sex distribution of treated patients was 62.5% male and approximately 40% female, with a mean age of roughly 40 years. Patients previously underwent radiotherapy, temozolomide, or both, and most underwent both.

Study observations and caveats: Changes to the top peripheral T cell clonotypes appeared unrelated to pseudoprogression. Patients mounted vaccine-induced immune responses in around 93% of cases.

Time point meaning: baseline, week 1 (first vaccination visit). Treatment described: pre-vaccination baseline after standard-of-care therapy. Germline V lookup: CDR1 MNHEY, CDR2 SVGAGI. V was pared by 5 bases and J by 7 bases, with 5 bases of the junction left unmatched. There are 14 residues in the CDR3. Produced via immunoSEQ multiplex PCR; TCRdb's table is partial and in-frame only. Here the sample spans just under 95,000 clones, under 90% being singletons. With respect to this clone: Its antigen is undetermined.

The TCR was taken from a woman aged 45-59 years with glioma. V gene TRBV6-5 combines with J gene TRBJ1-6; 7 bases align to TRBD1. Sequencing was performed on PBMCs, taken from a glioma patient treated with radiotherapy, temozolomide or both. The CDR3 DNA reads TGTGCCAGCAGTGCGGGACAGAGGAATTCACCCCTCCACTTT. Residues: CASSAGQRNSPLHF.